This TCR beta chain is drawn from a study of blood T cell repertoires in COVID-19. Study context: Sites across the United States, Italy and Spain contributed samples from acute and convalescent COVID-19. T cells, B-cell-depleted T cells, or PBMCs provided the cDNA or gDNA that served as material.

How the authors handled the data: Cell counts per sample came from amplifying reference gene primers. Some clones are missing from TCRdb's copy, which holds only in-frame ones; the method was immunoSEQ multiplex PCR. V, J and clone size were drawn from that table, and D and trimming were deduced from the DNA. The sample has about 490,000 clones, approximately 83% seen once; the top ten hold approximately 2.9%. Germline trimming cut 3 bases from V and 3 bases from J; bases unmatched to any gene: 11. CDR1 is LNHDA and CDR2 is SQIVND in the germline V gene (reference sequence). This CDR3 comprises 18 residues.

The sample consisted of peripheral blood. The V and J genes are TRBV19 and TRBJ2-7, with 13 nucleotides matching TRBD2. The source is a human donor in a cohort sampled during active COVID-19. The CDR3 loop reads CASSIRLAGGPFNYEQYF. In nucleotides, the CDR3 is TGTGCCAGTAGTATCCGACTAGCGGGAGGACCCTTCAACTACGAGCAGTACTTC.